Listed below are T cell receptor beta chains from one sample, sequenced in a study of shared clonotypes between healthy human individuals. Here immunoSEQ multiplex PCR was the method, and the copy in TCRdb shows in-frame clones only, minus some. The sample holds around 610,000 clones, 96% seen once. The specimen was naive CD8+ T cells sorted from blood. These TCRs come from a woman aged 30 to 39 in good health. Each CDR3 is given with its conserved first and last residue. The order of the fields is clone size, J gene, CDR3 length, D gene, V gene, CDR3 DNA, CDR3 protein. A D gene is named only where the DNA matches it firmly. Only some rows state a clone size, as once, few, many or a class for expanded clones.

NA	TRBJ2-7	14	TRBD1	TRBV28	TGTGCCAGCAGTGCCGGGACAGGGGGTTACGAGCAGTACTTC	CASSAGTGGYEQYF
NA	TRBJ1-2	13	NA	TRBV19	TGTGCCAGTAGCTTTGGATCCTACTATGGCTACACCTTT	CASSFGSYYGYTF
NA	TRBJ2-7	13	NA	TRBV5-6	TGTGCCAGCAGCTTGGACCCCTCCTACGAGCAGTACTTC	CASSLDPSYEQYF
NA	TRBJ2-3	18	TRBD2	TRBV4-1	TGCGCCAGCAGCCAAGATCCGGGGGAGGGCCGGGGCACAGATACGCAGTATTTT	CASSQDPGEGRGTDTQYF
NA	TRBJ2-2	15	TRBD2	TRBV19	TGTGCCAGTAGTATAAGGCGGGAGAGGACCGGGGAGCTGTTTTTT	CASSIRRERTGELFF
NA	TRBJ1-1	16	NA	TRBV7-9	TGTGCCAGCAGCTTCCCGGACAGACACATGAACACTGAAGCTTTCTTT	CASSFPDRHMNTEAFF
NA	TRBJ2-5	14	NA	TRBV19	TGTGCCAGTAAAGCTGATTGGACGGGTGAGACCCAGTACTTC	CASKADWTGETQYF
NA	TRBJ2-7	14	TRBD1	TRBV13	TGTGCCAGCGCCCTTTCGGACAGGGTCTACGAGCAGTACTTC	CASALSDRVYEQYF
NA	TRBJ2-2	13	NA	TRBV28	TGTGCCAGCAGTTTCAGGATTACCGGGGAGCTGTTTTTT	CASSFRITGELFF
NA	TRBJ2-3	13	NA	TRBV28	TGTGCCAGCAGTTTCAGATTAACAGATACGCAGTATTTT	CASSFRLTDTQYF
NA	TRBJ2-3	15	TRBD2	TRBV10-2	TGCGCCAGCAGAGAGACTAGCGGGACTTCAGATACGCAGTATTTT	CASRETSGTSDTQYF
NA	TRBJ2-4	16	NA	TRBV5-6	TGTGCCAGCAGCCTGGCAGGGTACGCCGCCAAAAACATTCAGTACTTC	CASSLAGYAAKNIQYF
NA	TRBJ1-1	12	NA	TRBV7-9	TGTGCCAGCAGCTTAGGGGCGGGTGAAGCTTTCTTT	CASSLGAGEAFF
NA	TRBJ2-1	19	TRBD2	TRBV28	TGTGCCAGCAGCTCATTAGAGACTAGCGGGCTCGTCCTCTACAATGAGCAGTTCTTC	CASSSLETSGLVLYNEQFF
NA	TRBJ2-3	15	NA	TRBV28	TGTGCCAGCAGTAAAGAGGGCCGAGGCACAGATACGCAGTATTTT	CASSKEGRGTDTQYF
once	TRBJ2-1	15	TRBD2	TRBV28	TGTGCCAGCAGTCCTTTTGAACTAGCGAGGAATGAGCAGTTCTTC	CASSPFELARNEQFF
NA	TRBJ2-5	11	NA	TRBV6-5	TGTGCCAGCAAGTTCGCGGAGACCCAGTACTTC	CASKFAETQYF
NA	TRBJ2-2	18	TRBD2	TRBV28	TGTGCCAGCAGTTCACATCTGACTAGCGGGGAGATATCCGGGGAGCTGTTTTTT	CASSSHLTSGEISGELFF
NA	TRBJ2-1	13	NA	TRBV27	TGTGCCAGCAGTTTATCGGGGGCCTATGAGCAGTTCTTC	CASSLSGAYEQFF
NA	TRBJ2-7	11	TRBD2	TRBV4-1	TGCGCCAGCAGCCAAGGACTAGCACAGTACTTC	CASSQGLAQYF
NA	TRBJ1-2	14	TRBD1	TRBV7-6	TGTGCCAGCAGCCCTGAGACAGGGGACTATGGCTACACCTTC	CASSPETGDYGYTF
NA	TRBJ2-1	18	TRBD2	TRBV13	TGTGCCAGCAGCTCCACTGCGAAGCGACTAGCGGGAGGGGGCGAGCAGTTCTTC	CASSSTAKRLAGGGEQFF
NA	TRBJ2-2	18	TRBD1	TRBV9	TGTGCCAGCAGCGCCCACAGGGGGAAGGCCCCGAACACCGGGGAGCTGTTTTTT	CASSAHRGKAPNTGELFF
NA	TRBJ2-1	14	NA	TRBV19	TGTGCCAGTAGTATATTAACTGCCTCCAATGAGCAGTTCTTC	CASSILTASNEQFF
NA	TRBJ2-1	12	NA	TRBV5-1	TGCGCCAGCAGCCACTGGGCCGATGAGCAGTTCTTC	CASSHWADEQFF
NA	TRBJ2-7	14	NA	TRBV10-2	TGCGCCAGCAAGATTGGACTAAAAATCTACGAGCAGTACTTC	CASKIGLKIYEQYF
NA	TRBJ1-2	16	TRBD1	TRBV19	TGTGCCAGTAATGCACCCGGACAGGAAGACAACTATGGCTACACCTTC	CASNAPGQEDNYGYTF
NA	TRBJ1-1	15	NA	TRBV2	TGTGCCAGCAGTGAGGAGGGGCCGGGGAACACTGAAGCTTTCTTT	CASSEEGPGNTEAFF
NA	TRBJ2-2	13	NA	TRBV27	TGTGCCAGCAGTTCAGGGGTTGCCGGGGAGCTGTTTTTT	CASSSGVAGELFF
NA	TRBJ2-1	13	NA	TRBV19	TGTGCCAGTAGTATGGCCACCTACAATGAGCAGTTCTTC	CASSMATYNEQFF
NA	TRBJ2-7	11	NA	TRBV7-9	TGTGCCAGCAGCCCAGATTACGAGCAGTACTTC	CASSPDYEQYF
NA	TRBJ2-7	13	NA	TRBV19	TGTGCCAGTAGGCACCGGAGTTCAAGGGAGCAGTACTTC	CASRHRSSREQYF
NA	TRBJ1-5	14	TRBD1	TRBV2	TGTGCCAGCAGTGATGAGGGGGCGACTCAGCCCCAGCATTTT	CASSDEGATQPQHF
NA	TRBJ2-7	16	NA	TRBV28	TGTGCCAGCAGTACCCCCCAGTCTGCCTACTCCTACGAGCAGTACTTC	CASSTPQSAYSYEQYF
once	TRBJ2-1	14	TRBD2	TRBV7-9	TGTGCCAGCAGCCTTGGACTAGCTCCCATCGAGCAGTTCTTC	CASSLGLAPIEQFF
NA	TRBJ2-3	13	NA	TRBV11-2	TGTGCCAGCAGCTTGATAGAGACAGATACGCAGTATTTT	CASSLIETDTQYF
once	TRBJ2-7	17	NA	TRBV9	TGTGCCAGCAGCTATGTACACCCGGATATAAGGATCTACGAGCAGTACTTC	CASSYVHPDIRIYEQYF
NA	TRBJ2-7	14	NA	TRBV2	TGTGCCAGCAGTGACGACAGGTCAGCCTACGAGCAGTACTTC	CASSDDRSAYEQYF
NA	TRBJ2-7	14	NA	TRBV10-3	TGTGCCATCAGTGATGCCGATAGCTCCTACGAGCAGTACTTC	CAISDADSSYEQYF
NA	TRBJ2-1	18	NA	TRBV5-4	TGTGCCAGCAGCCCCCCGCGGGACTGGGGGAGCTCCTACAATGAGCAGTTCTTC	CASSPPRDWGSSYNEQFF
NA	TRBJ2-1	16	TRBD2	TRBV6-5	TGTGCCAGCAGTTATTCCCATAGCGGGAGGAATAATGAGCAGTTCTTC	CASSYSHSGRNNEQFF